This T cell receptor (beta chain) was obtained from a study of tumor-infiltrating lymphocytes in primary liver carcinoma. As for the study in general: Ranging in age from 30 to 69 years, the patients were men and women. General observations from the study: It was observed that only about 8-25% of the top clones appeared in every one of the five tumor regions. Between tumor regions, pairs overlapped more than tumor-adjacent and tumor-blood pairs did.

V shed 1 base, J shed 5 bases, and the junction held 7 bases outside the gene matches. CDR3 length equals 15 residues. Per germline, CDR1 DFQATT and CDR2 SNEGSKA (reference sequence). Worth noting for this clonotype: Its matching antigen is unknown.

Co-extracted RNA and DNA came from approximately 20-30 mg of unsorted bulk tissue. Five separate regions per tumor were sampled. TCR beta cDNA was prepared out of about 510 ng total RNA by means of a constant-region primer. Researchers made the TCR beta libraries by running three nested multiplex PCR rounds with slightly modified ARM-PCR. TRBV1-TRBV30 forward primers and a C-beta reverse primer were used in the first two PCR rounds, which each ran for approximately 11 cycles. TCRdb itself ran the multiplex PCR reads through MiXCR, one entry per CDR3 protein. This sample has 55,000 to 65,000 distinct CDR3 sequences, with less than 75% found just once.

This chain links TRBV20-1 with TRBJ2-5, with 10 bases matching TRBD1. The sample was liver tumor tissue from sampling region 2. The subset denotes: tumor region T2, inferior pole. This clonotype originated in a man aged 35 to 55 with primary liver carcinoma and hepatitis B virus infection. The CDR3 DNA reads TGCAGTGCTAGAGCGGGACAGGGGCGGATGGAGACCCAGTACTTC. Residues: CSARAGQGRMETQYF.